This TCR beta chain appears in the sequencing data of a study of long-term antiretroviral therapy in people with HIV. Study-wide findings and caveats: HIV repertoires spanned tighter CDR3 length ranges than controls did. Clonal populations expanded prior to ART predominated within the repertoire at all time points. In samples taken after ART, diversity increased but remained below transplant donor control levels.

The libraries were made with immunoSEQ v3.0 at survey level. Produced via immunoSEQ multiplex PCR; TCRdb's table is partial and in-frame only. Among around 35,000 clones listed, approximately 96% were seen once. Every one of the participants with HIV received treatment in the United States. On this clone itself: The antigen is unknown.

Sample: unsorted PBMCs, taken roughly 6.9 years after starting antiretroviral therapy. The receptor was derived from a man aged 30-40 years with HIV.

The chain's CDR3 is CASSVELGGGELFF. The CDR3 region has the DNA TGTGCCAGCAGCGTAGAGTTGGGAGGCGGGGAGCTGTTTTTT. This chain joins TRBV9 and TRBJ2-2; tentatively, D is TRBD2 (6 bases). This CDR3 has 14 residues. The germline V gene has CDR1 SGDLS and CDR2 YYNGEE. Between the trimmed V and J ends, which lost 0 bases and 7 bases, there was a span of 10 bases.